A single sample is the source of the 19 T cell receptor beta chains below, sequenced in a study of T cells in Graves' hyperthyroidism and ophthalmopathy. Researchers took RNA transcripts and amplified the TCR beta CDR3 regions from them. HTBI primers were employed in a first-round RT-PCR of the TCR CDR3. TCRdb called the multiplex PCR reads again in MiXCR, with one record for every CDR3 protein. This table has about 640,000 distinct CDR3 sequences, around 20% appearing once. The sequenced material came from blood. The receptor source for this set is a man in his thirties or forties with Graves' ophthalmopathy.

This clonotype has just one count. This may be a read error, as it is one base from a much larger clone. The rearrangement links TRBV5-5 to TRBJ2-5, with D perhaps matching TRBD2 (6 bases). The germline V gene has CDR1 SGHKS and CDR2 YYEKEE (reference sequence). This CDR3 comprises 14 residues. This chain's CDR3 is CASSHLGGAETQHF. CDR3 nucleotide sequence: TGTGCCAGCAGCCACTTGGGGGGAGCAGAGACCCAGCACTTC.

This sequence joins TRBV19 and TRBJ1-2; TRBD1 might be the D (5 bases). Germline loops: CDR1 LNHDA, CDR2 SQIVND (reference sequence). V lost 3 bases, J lost 6 bases, and 8 bases lay in between. The length of the CDR3 is 12 residues. This chain's CDR3 is CASSMTEDGYTF. In DNA, the CDR3 is TGTGCCAGTAGTATGACAGAGGATGGCTACACCTTC.

V and J are TRBV7-3 and TRBJ2-2; D is ambiguous. Trimming stripped 1 base from V and 1 base from J, with 7 bases between. Germline V CDR1 and CDR2: SGHTA, FQGTGA. This CDR3 region has 15 residues. The CDR3 sequence: CASSLMGGNTGELFF. CDR3 DNA: TGTGCCAGCAGCTTAATGGGTGGGAACACCGGGGAGCTGTTTTTT.

The V and J genes are TRBV6-1 and TRBJ2-3; weak D call: TRBD1 (6 bases). From germline, CDR1 is MNHNS and CDR2 SASEGT. The length of the CDR3 is 12 residues. The V end lost 8 bases, the J end lost 7 bases, and 13 bases lay between the germline ends. The CDR3 coding sequence is TGTGCCAGCTCAGACAGGCGGTATACGCAGTATTTT. Its translation is CASSDRRYTQYF.

This clonotype was counted between two and nine times. The chain combines TRBV9 with TRBJ1-5; 7 nucleotides match TRBD1. J was trimmed by 2 bases and V by 4 bases; bases with no gene match: 3. This CDR3 is built from 14 residues. Germline V lookup: CDR1 SGDLS, CDR2 YYNGEE. The CDR3 region has the DNA TGTGCCAGCAGCAAAGACAGGGGCAATCAGCCCCAGCATTTT. Protein: CASSKDRGNQPQHF.

This clonotype was observed many times. The rearrangement uses TRBV18 and TRBJ1-4; TRBD1 might be the D (5 bases). Trimming shortened V by 0 bases and J by 0 bases, and 5 bases separated the two germline ends. Germline CDR1 KGHSH, CDR2 LQKENI. This CDR3 spans 15 amino acids. The CDR3 is CASSPPTATNEKLFF. The CDR3 DNA reads as TGTGCCAGCTCACCACCGACAGCAACTAATGAAAAACTGTTTTTT. Filled out from reference TRBV18 and TRBJ1-4, the complete variable domain reads NAGVMQNPRHLVRRRGQEARLRCSPMKGHSHVYWYRQLPEEGLKFMVYLQKENIIDESGMPKERFSAEFPKEGPSILRIQQVVRGDSAAYFCASSPPTATNEKLFFGSGTQLSVL.

In this sample, this clonotype turned up a few times. The chain is built from TRBV27 and TRBJ2-3; D is unresolved. Germline CDR1 and CDR2: MNHEY and SMNVEV (reference sequence). The V end lost 3 bases, the J end lost 1 base, and 23 bases lay between the germline ends. The length of the CDR3 is 19 residues. The CDR3 DNA reads TGTGCCAGCAGTTTCTCACCGGTGAGACTCCCAGACCGCACAGATACGCAGTATTTT. Protein: CASSFSPVRLPDRTDTQYF.

This clonotype appeared once. A read error may explain this, as a much larger clone is one base away. The CDR3 region is CASSDPTEYQETQYF. The CDR3 DNA sequence: TGTGCCAGCAGTGACCCGACTGAGTACCAAGAGACCCAGTACTTC. The rearrangement uses TRBV28 and TRBJ2-5; D is ambiguous. The CDR3 covers 15 residues. Trimming left V 5 bases short and J 0 bases short, with 13 bases between. CDR1 and CDR2 from the germline V gene are MDHEN and SYDVKM. Supplemented by reference TRBV28 and TRBJ2-5, the full variable domain reads DVKVTQSSRYLVKRTGEKVFLECVQDMDHENMFWYRQDPGLGLRLIYFSYDVKMKEKGDIPEGYSVSREKKERFSLILESASTNQTSMYLCASSDPTEYQETQYFGPGTRLLVL.

This clonotype came up many times. This chain uses TRBV18 with TRBJ2-5, with 8 bases fitting TRBD1. CDR1 KGHSH and CDR2 LQKENI come from the germline V gene. J gave up 1 base and V 3 bases, and 7 bases lay outside the gene matches. The CDR3 consists of 16 residues. CDR3 sequence reads: CASSPRTGQIQETQYF. CDR3 coding DNA: TGTGCCAGCTCACCGAGGACAGGGCAAATCCAAGAGACCCAGTACTTC.

This clonotype was recorded at least ten times. The chain has TRBV27 and TRBJ2-3; D remains unclear. Trimming cost V 4 bases and J 2 bases, with 4 bases left between them. Germline CDR1 and CDR2: MNHEY and SMNVEV (reference sequence). The CDR3 spans 12 residues. The CDR3 here is CASSSNTDTQYF. CDR3 DNA: TGTGCCAGCAGTTCCAACACAGATACGCAGTATTTT.

This clonotype was counted at least ten times. The rearrangement joins TRBV2 to TRBJ2-5; D possibly corresponds to TRBD1 (6 bases). The CDR3 loop spans 14 amino acids. Germline CDR1 is SNHLY and CDR2 is FYNNEI. Trimming pared 6 bases from V and 3 bases from J, leaving 14 bases between. The CDR3 DNA is TGTGCCAGCAGACTACAGGGCTCAAAAGAGACCCAGTACTTC. Its protein is CASRLQGSKETQYF.

The rearrangement uses TRBV2 and TRBJ2-1; D ambiguous. The germline V gene has CDR1 SNHLY and CDR2 FYNNEI. The ends were cut back, 6 bases at V and 0 bases at J, with 9 bases in the middle. The CDR3 is 14 residues long. The chain's CDR3 is CASRDDSSYNEQFF. In DNA, the CDR3 is TGTGCCAGCAGGGACGATAGCTCCTACAATGAGCAGTTCTTC. Full variable domain (outside the CDR3, taken from reference TRBV2 and TRBJ2-1): EPEVTQTPSHQVTQMGQEVILRCVPISNHLYFYWYRQILGQKVEFLVSFYNNEISEKSEIFDDQFSVERPDGSNFTLKIRSTKLEDSAMYFCASRDDSSYNEQFFGPGTRLTVL.

This clonotype was recorded many times. This rearrangement joins TRBV18 to TRBJ2-7; 8 bases agree with TRBD1. CDR1 and CDR2 (germline): KGHSH, LQKENI. This CDR3 has 15 amino acids. With 3 bases clipped from V and 6 bases from J, the junction kept 10 bases outside the gene matches. This CDR3 reads CASSPIGQGAREQYF. In DNA form, the CDR3 reads TGTGCCAGCTCACCGATCGGCCAGGGGGCGCGCGAGCAGTACTTC.

The chain carries TRBV6-1 and TRBJ1-4, with D perhaps TRBD1 (5 bases). Per the germline V gene, CDR1 is MNHNS and CDR2 is SASEGT. The CDR3 has 16 amino acids. V lost 8 bases to trimming and J lost 1 base, with 17 bases between them. CDR3 nucleotides: TGTGCCAGCGAGCGCTCCCTCGGGGGAACTAATGAAAAACTGTTTTTT. Its protein is CASERSLGGTNEKLFF.

This clonotype has a count of ten or more. J is TRBJ2-7 and V is TRBV7-6, with D possibly matching TRBD1 (5 bases). The CDR3 sequence is 16 residues long. Trimming removed 4 bases from V and 4 bases from J, with 20 bases in between. Germline CDR1 reads SGHVS; CDR2 reads FNYEAQ. The CDR3 sequence: CASSSTTSADSYEQYF. CDR3 DNA: TGTGCCAGCAGCTCAACTACTTCGGCAGACAGTTACGAGCAGTACTTC.

This clonotype turned up a few times. V usage is TRBV6-5 and J usage is TRBJ2-1; 9 nucleotides line up with TRBD1. J gave up 8 bases and V 4 bases, and 9 bases lay outside the gene matches. Germline V gene sequence: CDR1 MNHEY, CDR2 SVGAGI. The length of the CDR3 is 15 residues. Here the CDR3 DNA reads TGTGCCAGCAGTTTGACTCGACAGGGGGGGTATGAGCAGTTCTTC. Amino acids: CASSLTRQGGYEQFF.

The rearrangement joins TRBV2 to TRBJ2-2, with 8 bases lining up with TRBD2. Germline V gene data show CDR1 as SNHLY and CDR2 as FYNNEI. The trim removed 9 bases at V and 6 bases at J, leaving 6 bases unmatched. The CDR3 extends over 13 amino acids. The CDR3 DNA reads as TGTGCCAGTCTGTTAGCGGGACCCGGGGAGCTGTTTTTT. Translated, it gives CASLLAGPGELFF.

This clonotype was observed a handful of times. This chain connects TRBV6-5 to TRBJ2-1; 10 nucleotides match TRBD2. This CDR3 is built from 17 residues. V dropped 2 bases and J dropped 7; count of bases not matched to a gene: 11. Germline V gene sequence: CDR1 MNHEY, CDR2 SVGAGI. The CDR3 loop reads CASSYQGTSVGRNEQFF. The CDR3 DNA is TGTGCCAGCAGTTACCAGGGGACTAGCGTGGGTCGGAATGAGCAGTTCTTC.

This chain uses TRBV12-3 or TRBV12-4 with TRBJ2-3, with TRBD2 identical over 7 bases. CDR3 length equals 16 residues. Trimming at V came to 3 bases and at J to 4 bases, leaving 10 bases not matched to a gene. CDR3 nucleotides: TGTGCCAGCAGTTTTAGTCTGCGGGAGACCTCAGATACGCAGTATTTT. Encoded protein: CASSFSLRETSDTQYF.